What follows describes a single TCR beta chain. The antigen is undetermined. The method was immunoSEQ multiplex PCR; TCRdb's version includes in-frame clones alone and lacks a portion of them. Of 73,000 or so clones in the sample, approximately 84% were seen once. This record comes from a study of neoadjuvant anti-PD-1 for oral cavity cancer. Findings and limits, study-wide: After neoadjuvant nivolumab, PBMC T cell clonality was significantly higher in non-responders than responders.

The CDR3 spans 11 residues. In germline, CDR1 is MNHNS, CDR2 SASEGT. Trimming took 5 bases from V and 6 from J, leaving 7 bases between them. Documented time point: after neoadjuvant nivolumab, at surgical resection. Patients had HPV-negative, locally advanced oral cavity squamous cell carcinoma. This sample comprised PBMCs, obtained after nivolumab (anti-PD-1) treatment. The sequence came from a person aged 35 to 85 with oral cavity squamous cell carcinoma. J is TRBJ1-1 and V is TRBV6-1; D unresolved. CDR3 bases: TGTGCCAGCAGTAGAGGCTCTGAAGCTTTCTTT. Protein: CASSRGSEAFF.